This TCR beta chain was sequenced during a study of blood T cell repertoires in COVID-19. Study context: The United States, Italy and Spain supplied acute and convalescent COVID-19 samples.

The protocol was immunoSEQ multiplex PCR, while the TCRdb copy is restricted to in-frame clones and leaves out a portion. Altogether tens of thousands of clones are present, around 89% being singletons, with the ten largest covering over 11%. This CDR3 has 14 amino acids. V was trimmed by 0 bases and J by 6 bases, leaving 9 bases between them. The germline gives CDR1 SGDLS, CDR2 YYNGEE. The material sequenced was peripheral blood. This rearrangement joins TRBV9 to TRBJ2-2; D not certain. This TCR came from a woman aged 55-70 years with active COVID-19. CDR3 sequence: CASSVEQISGELFF. The CDR3 DNA reads as TGTGCCAGCAGCGTAGAACAAATCTCCGGGGAGCTGTTTTTT.